This T cell receptor beta chain was profiled in a study of T-cell reconstitution after alpha-beta-depleted transplantation in children. Germline CDR1 reads SGHKS; CDR2 reads YYEKEE (reference sequence). The ends were cut back, 3 bases at V and 5 bases at J, with 17 bases in the middle. The CDR3 totals 16 residues. Library preparation (for TCRbeta) was performed with unique molecular identifiers. TCRdb reprocessed the PCR reads via MiXCR and lists one record per CDR3 protein. The table lists under 140,000 distinct CDR3 sequences, about a tenth of them singletons. This clonotype showed up many times. The chain recombines TRBV5-5 with TRBJ2-2, with D unclear. This sequence was found in a human donor who donated a stem cell graft to a child with acute lymphoblastic leukemia. The sample in question was PBMCs from the stem cell graft donor, obtained from the stem cell graft. The CDR3 DNA is TGTGCCAGCAGCTCCCGTAAGGGTCAAATAACCGGGGAGCTGTTTTTT. It is translated as CASSSRKGQITGELFF.